The 18 T cell receptor beta chains presented below share a single source sample, sequenced in a study of long-term antiretroviral therapy in people with HIV. Running of the v3.0 immunoSEQ assay took place at survey level. The assay was immunoSEQ multiplex PCR, and TCRdb's table has in-frame clones only and misses some. The table has under 12,000 clones, under 90% seen once. The sample here was unsorted PBMCs, taken around 7.2 years after starting antiretroviral therapy. The receptor set was obtained from a man aged 50 to 60 with HIV.

CDR3 coding DNA: TGTGCCAGCAGTCCCTGGGACAGGGAAGAGACCCAGTACTTC. The encoded protein is CASSPWDREETQYF. The rearrangement joins TRBV5-6 to TRBJ2-5; 9 bases map to TRBD1. The CDR3 is 14 amino acids. The junction had 5 bases not matched to a gene; V was cut back by 5 bases and J by 3 bases. Germline V gene data show CDR1 as SGHDT and CDR2 as YYEEEE.

This chain uses TRBV7-8 with TRBJ2-1; tentative D call: TRBD1 (6 bases). CDR1 SGHVS and CDR2 FQNEAQ come from the germline V gene. The CDR3 loop spans 17 amino acids. The germline V and J ends were trimmed by 1 base and 2 bases, with 15 bases remaining between them. The CDR3 sequence is CASSLEPGARTYNEQFF. The DNA for the CDR3 is TGTGCCAGCAGCTTAGAGCCAGGGGCGCGTACCTACAATGAGCAGTTCTTC.

The V and J genes are TRBV5-4 and TRBJ1-1; 7 bases agree with TRBD1. There are 13 residues in the CDR3. V lost 5 bases and J lost 7; bases outside the gene matches: 8. The germline gives CDR1 SGHNT, CDR2 YYREEE (reference sequence). The CDR3 nucleotides are TGTGCCAGCAGGTCTAGGGGGCGCGTTGAAGCTTTCTTT. It yields the protein CASRSRGRVEAFF. The variable domain in full, completed from reference TRBV5-4 and TRBJ1-1, reads ETGVTQSPTHLIKTRGQQVTLRCSSQSGHNTVSWYQQALGQGPQFIFQYYREEENGRGNFPPRFSGLQFPNYSSELNVNALELDDSALYLCASRSRGRVEAFFGQGTRLTVV.

This chain connects TRBV15 to TRBJ2-1; D perhaps matches TRBD1 (5 bases). The CDR3 covers 12 residues. Germline CDR1 and CDR2: LNHNV and YYDKDF (reference sequence). The germline V and J ends were trimmed by 3 bases and 7 bases, with 7 bases remaining between them. CDR3 nucleotide sequence: TGTGCCACCAGCAGGCAGGGTAATGAGCAGTTCTTC. It yields the protein CATSRQGNEQFF.

The chain uses TRBV10-3 and TRBJ1-1; TRBD1 is a possible D gene (6 bases). CDR3 length: 19 amino acids. Germline values: CDR1 ENHRY, CDR2 SYGVKD. Trimming shortened V by 3 bases and J by 5 bases, and 28 bases separated the two germline ends. This chain's CDR3 is CAISETPQGQLMGKTEAFF. The CDR3 DNA sequence: TGTGCCATCAGTGAAACCCCACAGGGCCAGCTAATGGGGAAAACTGAAGCTTTCTTT.

Points on this clone: Within the sample, other DNA sequences also encode this same CDR3. The chain couples TRBV5-4 to TRBJ2-3; the D is unclear. The V end was cut by 7 bases, the J end by 1 base, with 10 bases between. This CDR3 region has 13 residues. Germline CDR1 and CDR2: SGHNT and YYREEE (reference sequence). Here the CDR3 reads CASRTGGTDTQYF. Written as DNA, the CDR3 is TGTGCCAGCCGAACTGGGGGCACAGATACGCAGTATTTT.

This clone was found once. The CDR3, as DNA: TGTGCCAGCAGCTCATGGGACAGGGAGGGGGACATTCAGTACTTC. Translated, it gives CASSSWDREGDIQYF. The chain couples TRBV11-3 to TRBJ2-4; 9 bases are a match to TRBD1. Germline V CDR1 and CDR2: SGHNT, YENEEA. The CDR3 is made up of 15 amino acids. V lost 4 bases and J lost 8; bases outside the gene matches: 9.

This rearrangement joins TRBV7-2 to TRBJ2-5; maybe TRBD2 (6 bases). The CDR3 has 16 residues. Germline CDR1 and CDR2: SGHTA and FQGNSA. Trimming removed 1 base from V and 5 bases from J, with 17 bases in between. The CDR3 coding sequence is TGTGCCAGCAGCTTAGGTACTAGCCCCCTTTCGGAGACCCAGTACTTC. This encodes CASSLGTSPLSETQYF.

In its sample, this clone was seen once. The chain carries TRBV7-9 and TRBJ2-7, with TRBD1 as a possible D gene (6 bases). The CDR3 is 15 amino acids. Trimming shortened V by 4 bases and J by 0 bases, and 13 bases separated the two germline ends. Germline V gene lookup returns CDR1 SEHNR and CDR2 FQNEAQ (reference sequence). The CDR3 sequence is CASSWVGQSSYEQYF. The CDR3 DNA is TGTGCCAGCAGCTGGGTAGGACAGAGCTCCTACGAGCAGTACTTC.

The V call is TRBV27, the J call TRBJ1-1, with TRBD1 matching 7 bases. Per the germline V gene, CDR1 is MNHEY and CDR2 is SMNVEV (reference sequence). With V trimmed by 9 bases and J by 4 bases, 11 bases remained unmatched. This CDR3 is 14 amino acids long. Here the CDR3 reads CASHRQGPVTEAFF. CDR3 sequence (DNA): TGTGCCAGTCACAGACAGGGACCTGTCACTGAAGCTTTCTTT.

In this sample, this clone turned up a few times. V usage is TRBV2 and J usage is TRBJ1-2; 9 nucleotides match TRBD1. Germline-derived CDR1 and CDR2 are SNHLY and FYNNEI. CDR3 length equals 15 residues. With 6 bases clipped from V and 5 bases from J, the junction kept 10 bases outside the gene matches. CDR3 DNA: TGTGCCAGCAGAGGGACAGGGAGTGGGATATATGGCTACACCTTC. The encoded protein is CASRGTGSGIYGYTF. Full variable domain (remainder filled in from reference TRBV2 and TRBJ1-2): EPEVTQTPSHQVTQMGQEVILRCVPISNHLYFYWYRQILGQKVEFLVSFYNNEISEKSEIFDDQFSVERPDGSNFTLKIRSTKLEDSAMYFCASRGTGSGIYGYTFGSGTRLTVV.

The chain has TRBV29-1 and TRBJ2-7; TRBD1 or TRBD2 may be the D gene (5 bases each). The CDR3 is 12 amino acids. Germline CDR1 SQVTM, CDR2 ANQGSEA. The V gene lost 3 bases and the J gene lost 3 bases, with 9 bases spanning the gap. In DNA, the CDR3 is TGCAGCGTTGAGGGGGACGGCTACGAGCAGTACTTC. Translating gives CSVEGDGYEQYF.

The chain has TRBV5-6 and TRBJ1-2; 7 bases map to TRBD1. Trimming at V came to 4 bases and at J to 5 bases, leaving 5 bases not matched to a gene. The length of the CDR3 is 13 residues. CDR1 is SGHDT and CDR2 is YYEEEE in the germline V gene. The CDR3 here is CASSATGWYGYTF. The DNA for the CDR3 is TGTGCCAGCAGCGCGACAGGGTGGTATGGCTACACCTTC.

This chain uses TRBV4-1 with TRBJ1-6; D is unresolved. This CDR3 spans 13 amino acids. Germline loops: CDR1 MGHRA, CDR2 YSYEKL. Deletions cut 2 bases from V and 9 bases from J, with 8 bases between. The DNA of the CDR3 is TGCGCCAGCAGCCAAACAGTCCGTTCACCCCTCCACTTT. Protein sequence: CASSQTVRSPLHF.

The chain joins TRBV15 to TRBJ2-1; 15 positions agree with TRBD2. V lost 5 bases to trimming and J lost 0 bases; unmatched junction nucleotides: 8. Germline values: CDR1 LNHNV, CDR2 YYDKDF (reference sequence). The CDR3 contains 19 residues. The CDR3 sequence: CATSPGLAGGIYSYNEQFF. The CDR3 nucleotides are TGTGCCACCAGCCCTGGACTAGCGGGGGGGATATACTCCTACAATGAGCAGTTCTTC.

The J gene is TRBJ1-5, the V gene TRBV5-1; TRBD1 might be the D (5 bases). This CDR3 contains 14 residues. CDR1 SGHRS and CDR2 YFSETQ come from the germline V gene. The germline V and J ends were trimmed by 0 bases and 5 bases, with 9 bases remaining between them. Here the CDR3 reads CASSLDRTDQPQHF. The CDR3, as DNA: TGCGCCAGCAGCTTGGACAGGACGGATCAGCCCCAGCATTTT. Based on the CDR3 plus reference TRBV5-1 and TRBJ1-5, the full variable domain is KAGVTQTPRYLIKTRGQQVTLSCSPISGHRSVSWYQQTPGQGLQFLFEYFSETQRNKGNFPGRFSGRQFSNSRSEMNVSTLELGDSALYLCASSLDRTDQPQHFGDGTRLSIL.

This clone appeared a few times. The rearrangement uses TRBV7-4 and TRBJ1-1, with D perhaps matching TRBD1 (5 bases). The CDR3 consists of 15 residues. V was shortened by 4 bases and J by 1 base, with 13 bases between the two germline ends. Germline V gene lookup returns CDR1 SGHVT and CDR2 SQSDAQ. This CDR3 reads CASSSQTETNTEAFF. For the CDR3, the DNA is TGTGCCAGCAGCTCCCAGACAGAGACGAACACTGAAGCTTTCTTT.

This clone has a handful of counts. The genes are TRBV27 and TRBJ2-5; 7 bases line up with TRBD2. CDR1 is MNHEY, CDR2 SMNVEV, per germline (reference sequence). This CDR3 has 15 residues. Trimming at V came to 3 bases and at J to 0 bases, leaving 4 bases not matched to a gene. The CDR3 sequence: CASSFYGGYQETQYF. The CDR3 bases are TGTGCCAGCAGTTTCTACGGGGGGTACCAAGAGACCCAGTACTTC.